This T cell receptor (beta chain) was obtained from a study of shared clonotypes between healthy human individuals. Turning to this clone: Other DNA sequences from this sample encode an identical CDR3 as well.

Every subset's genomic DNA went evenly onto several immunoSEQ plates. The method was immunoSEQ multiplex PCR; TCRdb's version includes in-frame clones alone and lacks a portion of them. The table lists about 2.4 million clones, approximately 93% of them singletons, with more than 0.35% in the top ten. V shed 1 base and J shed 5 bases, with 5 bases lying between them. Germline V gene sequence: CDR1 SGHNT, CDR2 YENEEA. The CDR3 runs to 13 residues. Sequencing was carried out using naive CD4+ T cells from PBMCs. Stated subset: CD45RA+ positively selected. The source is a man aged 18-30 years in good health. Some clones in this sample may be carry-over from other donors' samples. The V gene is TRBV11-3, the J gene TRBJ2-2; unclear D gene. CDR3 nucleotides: TGTGCCAGCAGCTTAGGAGGAACCGGGGAGCTGTTTTTT. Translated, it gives CASSLGGTGELFF.